Listed here is a single TCR beta chain. Antigen: not known. TCRdb keeps only in-frame clones here, not all; method: immunoSEQ multiplex PCR. The data hold about 31,000 clones, with approximately 69% observed a single time. These data are taken from a study of vaccination effects on CD4 cells after COVID-19. CDR1 is PRHDT, CDR2 FYEKMQ, per germline (reference sequence). The CDR3 totals 13 residues. V lost 1 base and J 5 bases, leaving 6 bases between the germline ends. Expansion of antigen-specific CD4+ T cells with viral peptide pools was carried out by the ViraFEST assay before sequencing. The authors isolated CD4+ T cells after roughly eleven days of culture. All study participants received two doses of BNT162b2 or mRNA-1273 vaccine. In the vaccine recipients, nucleocapsid antibodies were negative and there was no prior SARS-CoV-2 infection. With roughly 10 ug/ml peptides and about 9.2 IU/ml IL-2, over 1.5 million PBMC per well were cultured.

This receptor was obtained from a human donor who received a COVID-19 vaccine. The rearrangement uses TRBV13 and TRBJ1-3; a weak D match, TRBD1 (5 bases). This material consisted of CD4+ T cells from PBMCs cultured with SARS-CoV-2 spike peptides, taken after COVID-19 vaccination. The DNA for the CDR3 is TGTGCCAGCAGCTTAGACAGGAGAAACACCATATATTTT. Translated, it gives CASSLDRRNTIYF.